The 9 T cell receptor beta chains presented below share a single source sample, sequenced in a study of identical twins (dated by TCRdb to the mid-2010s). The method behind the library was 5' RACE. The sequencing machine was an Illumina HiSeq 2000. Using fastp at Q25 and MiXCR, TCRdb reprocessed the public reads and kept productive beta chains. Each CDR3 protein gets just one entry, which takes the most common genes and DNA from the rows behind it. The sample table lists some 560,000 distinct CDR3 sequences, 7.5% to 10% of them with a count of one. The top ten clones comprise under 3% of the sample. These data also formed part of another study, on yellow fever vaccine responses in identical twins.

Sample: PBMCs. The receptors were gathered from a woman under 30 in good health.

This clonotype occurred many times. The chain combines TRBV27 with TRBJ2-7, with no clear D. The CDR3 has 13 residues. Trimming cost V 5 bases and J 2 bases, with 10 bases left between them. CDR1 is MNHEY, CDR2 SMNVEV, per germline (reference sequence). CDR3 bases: TGTGCCAGCAGTGCCACAGTTACCTACGAGCAGTACTTC. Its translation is CASSATVTYEQYF.

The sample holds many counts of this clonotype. In nucleotides, the CDR3 is TGTGCCAGCAGGGTGGGACTAGCGGACACCGGGGAGCTGTTTTTT. Its protein product is CASRVGLADTGELFF. V usage is TRBV9 and J usage is TRBJ2-2; 11 positions match TRBD2. Trimming took 5 bases from V and 3 from J; bases not matched to a gene: 3. This CDR3 spans 15 amino acids. Germline CDR1 is SGDLS and CDR2 is YYNGEE.

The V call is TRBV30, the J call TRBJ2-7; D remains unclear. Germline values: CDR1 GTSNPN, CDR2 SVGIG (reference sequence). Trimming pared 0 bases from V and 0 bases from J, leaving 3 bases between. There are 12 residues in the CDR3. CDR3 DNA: TGTGCCTGGAGTGTGGACTCCTACGAGCAGTACTTC. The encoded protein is CAWSVDSYEQYF.

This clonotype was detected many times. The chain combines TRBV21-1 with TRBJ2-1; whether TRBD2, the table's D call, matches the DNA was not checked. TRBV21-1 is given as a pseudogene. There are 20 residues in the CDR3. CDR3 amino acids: CASSKENHTSGLRGHNEQFF. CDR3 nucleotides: TGTGCCAGCAGCAAAGAAAATCACACTAGCGGGTTGAGGGGGCACAATGAGCAGTTCTTC.

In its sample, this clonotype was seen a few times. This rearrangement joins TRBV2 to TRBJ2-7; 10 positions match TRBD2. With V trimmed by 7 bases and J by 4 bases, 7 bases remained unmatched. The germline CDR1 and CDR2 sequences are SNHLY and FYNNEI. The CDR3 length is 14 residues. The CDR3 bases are TGTGCCAGCACCGAAGCGGGAGGGGTTTACGAGCAGTACTTC. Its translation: CASTEAGGVYEQYF.

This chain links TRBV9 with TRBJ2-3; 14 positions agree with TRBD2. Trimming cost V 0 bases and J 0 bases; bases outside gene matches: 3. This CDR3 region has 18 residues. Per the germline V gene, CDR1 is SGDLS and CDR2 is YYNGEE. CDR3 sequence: CASSVGTSGGISTDTQYF. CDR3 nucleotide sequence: TGTGCCAGCAGCGTAGGGACTAGCGGGGGGATCAGCACAGATACGCAGTATTTT. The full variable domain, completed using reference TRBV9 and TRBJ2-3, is DSGVTQTPKHLITATGQRVTLRCSPRSGDLSVYWYQQSLDQGLQFLIQYYNGEERAKGNILERFSAQQFPDLHSELNLSSLELGDSALYFCASSVGTSGGISTDTQYFGPGTRLTVL.

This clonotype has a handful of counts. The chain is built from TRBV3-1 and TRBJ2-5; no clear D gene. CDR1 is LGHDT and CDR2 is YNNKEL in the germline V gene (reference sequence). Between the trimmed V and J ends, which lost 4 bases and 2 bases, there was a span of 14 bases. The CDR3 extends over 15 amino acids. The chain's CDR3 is CASSPHTTGQETQYF. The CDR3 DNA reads TGTGCCAGCAGCCCTCATACGACCGGTCAAGAGACCCAGTACTTC.

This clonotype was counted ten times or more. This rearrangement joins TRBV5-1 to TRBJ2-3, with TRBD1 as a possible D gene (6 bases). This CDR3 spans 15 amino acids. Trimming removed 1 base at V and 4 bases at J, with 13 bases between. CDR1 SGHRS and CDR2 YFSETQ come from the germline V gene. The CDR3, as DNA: TGCGCCAGCAGCTTGTCAAGGTGGGGGCCAGATACGCAGTATTTT. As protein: CASSLSRWGPDTQYF.

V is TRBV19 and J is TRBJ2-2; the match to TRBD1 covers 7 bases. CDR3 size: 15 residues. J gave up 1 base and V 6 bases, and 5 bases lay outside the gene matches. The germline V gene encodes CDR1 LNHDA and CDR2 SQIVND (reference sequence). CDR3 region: CASRPDRKNTGELFF. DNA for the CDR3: TGTGCCAGTAGGCCGGACAGGAAGAACACCGGGGAGCTGTTTTTT.